These 8 T cell receptor beta chains were sequenced from one sample in a study of vaccination and CD4 T cells after COVID-19. These receptors' antigens are unknown. The time point was: late sampling 161 to 241 days after vaccination in a few convalescent patients. Treatment noted: approximately nine-day PBMC culture with coronavirus spike peptide pools or control peptides (ViraFEST assay). Researchers used the Oncomine TCR Beta short-read assay to sequence DNA from cultured CD4+ T cells. One entry per CDR3 protein, called by TCRdb with MiXCR from the PCR reads. The sample has 25,000 to 30,000 distinct CDR3 sequences; around two fifths are singletons. The sample here was CD4+ T cells from blood, cultured in vitro, taken about 7 months after SARS-CoV-2 vaccination. These receptors were obtained from a human donor who had recovered from COVID-19.

The chain employs TRBV27 and TRBJ1-6, with D maybe TRBD1 (5 bases). This CDR3 contains 14 residues. V was clipped by 6 bases and J by 7 bases, with 13 bases between them. Looked up from germline, CDR1 is MNHEY and CDR2 is SMNVEV (reference sequence). Here the CDR3 reads CASRITGLNSPLHF. Here the CDR3 DNA reads TGTGCCAGCAGAATCACAGGTTTGAATTCACCCCTCCACTTT.

The table lists this clonotype with a few counts. The V and J genes are TRBV7-9 and TRBJ2-3, with D unclear. Trimming removed 2 bases from V and 2 bases from J, with 2 bases in between. Germline CDR1 is SEHNR and CDR2 is FQNEAQ (reference sequence). The CDR3 length is 12 residues. The CDR3 loop is CASSLLTDTQYF. DNA for the CDR3: TGTGCCAGCAGCTTACTCACAGATACGCAGTATTTT.

This clonotype was recorded a few times. The chain employs TRBV28 and TRBJ2-1; 14 positions match TRBD2. The germline V gene encodes CDR1 MDHEN and CDR2 SYDVKM. The V segment lost 5 bases and the J segment 5 bases; nucleotides outside the gene matches: 5. This CDR3 is 16 amino acids long. Here the CDR3 reads CASSPTSGRDHNEQFF. The CDR3 nucleotides read TGTGCCAGCAGTCCGACTAGCGGGAGGGACCACAATGAGCAGTTCTTC. Supplemented by reference TRBV28 and TRBJ2-1, the full variable domain reads DVKVTQSSRYLVKRTGEKVFLECVQDMDHENMFWYRQDPGLGLRLIYFSYDVKMKEKGDIPEGYSVSREKKERFSLILESASTNQTSMYLCASSPTSGRDHNEQFFGPGTRLTVL.

V gene TRBV20-1 combines with J gene TRBJ2-3; 13 bases line up with TRBD2. The CDR3 spans 16 residues. The germline CDR1 and CDR2 sequences are DFQATT and SNEGSKA (reference sequence). Trimming cost V 6 bases and J 4 bases; bases outside gene matches: 10. The CDR3 reads CSAEGLAGEGPDTQYF. Written as DNA, the CDR3 is TGCAGTGCCGAAGGACTAGCGGGAGAAGGGCCAGATACGCAGTATTTT.

This clonotype was detected only a few times. The chain employs TRBV10-3 and TRBJ1-5; TRBD1 matches at 9 bases. Germline CDR1 and CDR2: ENHRY and SYGVKD. This CDR3 has 14 residues. Trimming cost V 4 bases and J 2 bases; bases outside gene matches: 0. The CDR3 here is CAISGTGGNQPQHF. The CDR3 region has the DNA TGTGCCATCAGTGGGACAGGGGGCAATCAGCCCCAGCATTTT.

The chain carries TRBV10-3 and TRBJ2-7; 8 nucleotides line up with TRBD2. This CDR3 spans 14 amino acids. CDR1 is ENHRY, CDR2 SYGVKD, per germline. V shed 0 bases and J 4 bases; nucleotides not matched to a gene: 2. The CDR3 coding sequence is TGTGCCATCAGTGAGTCTAGCGGGGCATACGAGCAGTACTTC. Protein sequence: CAISESSGAYEQYF.

This rearrangement joins TRBV7-3 to TRBJ2-3; 8 bases align to TRBD1. The V gene's germline CDR1 is SGHTA and CDR2 FQGTGA. CDR3 length: 17 amino acids. The junction had 12 bases not matched to a gene; V was cut back by 2 bases and J by 5 bases. For the CDR3, the DNA is TGTGCCAGCAGCTTAGGAATCCCAACAGGGGGAGGAGATACGCAGTATTTT. Its protein is CASSLGIPTGGGDTQYF.

This clonotype has just one count. This chain uses TRBV6-5 with TRBJ2-5, with 7 bases lining up with TRBD2. The germline V gene encodes CDR1 MNHEY and CDR2 SVGAGI. V lost 2 bases and J lost 2; bases outside the gene matches: 5. This CDR3 has 15 residues. Here the CDR3 DNA reads TGTGCCAGCAGTTACACGCGGGAGTTGCAAGAGACCCAGTACTTC. Translated, it gives CASSYTRELQETQYF.